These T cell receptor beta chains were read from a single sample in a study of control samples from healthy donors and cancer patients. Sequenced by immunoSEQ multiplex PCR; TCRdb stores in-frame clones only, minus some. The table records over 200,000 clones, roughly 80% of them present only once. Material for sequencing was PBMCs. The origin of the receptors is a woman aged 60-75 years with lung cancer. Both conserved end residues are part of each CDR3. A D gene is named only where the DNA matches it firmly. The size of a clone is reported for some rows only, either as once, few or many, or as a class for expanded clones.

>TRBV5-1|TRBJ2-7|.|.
TGCGCCAGCAGCGACGACAGGTTCTCCTACGAGCAGTACTTC
CASSDDRFSYEQYF
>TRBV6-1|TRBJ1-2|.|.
TGTGCCAGCAGTGAAGCAGGCTCAAGGGGTGGCTACACCTTC
CASSEAGSRGGYTF
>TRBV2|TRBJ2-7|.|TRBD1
TGTGCCAGCAAGGGACAGGGGGCGAACGAGCAGTACTTC
CASKGQGANEQYF
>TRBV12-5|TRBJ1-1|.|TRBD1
TGTGCTAGTGGCCCCGGACAGGGGATCACTGAAGCTTTCTTT
CASGPGQGITEAFF
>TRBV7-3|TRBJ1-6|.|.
TGTGCCAGCAGCTTATTGGGCCCGAATTCACCCCTCCACTTT
CASSLLGPNSPLHF
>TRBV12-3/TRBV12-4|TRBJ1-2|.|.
TGTGCCAGCAGTTTCTCCACTAACTATGGCTACACCTTC
CASSFSTNYGYTF
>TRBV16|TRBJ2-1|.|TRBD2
TGTGCCAGCAGCCGAGCGGGGGTCTACAATGAGCAGTTCTTC
CASSRAGVYNEQFF
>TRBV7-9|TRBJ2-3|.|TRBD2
TGTGCCAGCAGCTCGGACCGAGCGGGGGGCACAGATACGCAGTATTTT
CASSSDRAGGTDTQYF
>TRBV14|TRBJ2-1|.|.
TGTGCCAGCAGCCATGAACTGCTGGATGAGCAGTTCTTC
CASSHELLDEQFF
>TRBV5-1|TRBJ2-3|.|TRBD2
TGCGCCAGCGCCCAGACTAGCGGGGGGGCGGGCACAGATACGCAGTATTTT
CASAQTSGGAGTDTQYF
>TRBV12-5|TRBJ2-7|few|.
TGTGCTAGTGGGGAGGGGTGGCCCCCCTACGAGCAGTACTTC
CASGEGWPPYEQYF
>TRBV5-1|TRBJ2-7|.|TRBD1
TGCGCCAGCAGCCAGGGACAGGGGCCCGCCGAGCAGTACTTC
CASSQGQGPAEQYF
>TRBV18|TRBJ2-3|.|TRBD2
TGTGCCAGTGGGGTAGCGGGTTCCACAGATACGCAGTATTTT
CASGVAGSTDTQYF
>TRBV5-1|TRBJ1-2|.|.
TGCGCCAGCAGCTTACAGGACCGCTATGGCTACACCTTC
CASSLQDRYGYTF
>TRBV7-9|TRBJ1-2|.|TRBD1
TGTGCCAGCAGCTCACCCCTCGGACAGGGTGATGGCTACACCTTC
CASSSPLGQGDGYTF
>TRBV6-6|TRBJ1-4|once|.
TGTGCCAGCTGCGGGAGGGTCGGGGGGCGGTGTGAAAAACTGTTTTTT
CASCGRVGGRCEKLFF
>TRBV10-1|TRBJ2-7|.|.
TGCGCCAGCGGGACGGCCTACGAGCAGTACTTC
CASGTAYEQYF
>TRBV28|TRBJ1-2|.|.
TGTGCCAGCAGTTTAAATGACTATGGCTACACCTTC
CASSLNDYGYTF
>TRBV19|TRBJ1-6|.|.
TGTGCCAGTATGGGGATGGGCGCCTATAATTCACCCCTCCACTTT
CASMGMGAYNSPLHF
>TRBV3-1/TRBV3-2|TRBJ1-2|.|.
TGTGCCAGCAGCCAAAGAGAGTATGGCTACACCTTC
CASSQREYGYTF
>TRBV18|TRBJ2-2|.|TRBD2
TGTGCCAGCTCACCCGGACTAGCGGCGAACACCGGGGAGCTGTTTTTT
CASSPGLAANTGELFF
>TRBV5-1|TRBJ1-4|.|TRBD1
TGCGCCAGCAGCCCAGGGGGCGAGGGCGGAAAACTGTTTTTT
CASSPGGEGGKLFF
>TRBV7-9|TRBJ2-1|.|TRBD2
TGTGCCAGCAGCTTAGTAGCGGGATTTGAGCAGTTCTTC
CASSLVAGFEQFF
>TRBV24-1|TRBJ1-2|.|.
TGTGCCACCAGTGATCAAAATGGCTACACCTTC
CATSDQNGYTF
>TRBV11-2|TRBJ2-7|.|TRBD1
TGTGCCAGCAGCCTGGGGACAGGGGGCGACGAGCAGTACTTC
CASSLGTGGDEQYF
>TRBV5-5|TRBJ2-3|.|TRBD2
TGTGCCAGCATTATAGCGGGACAAGATACGCAGTATTTT
CASIIAGQDTQYF
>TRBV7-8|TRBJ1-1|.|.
TGTGCCAGCAGCTTGCCCGGGGCAGTAGGCACTGAAGCTTTCTTT
CASSLPGAVGTEAFF
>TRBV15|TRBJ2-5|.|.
TGTGCCACCAGCAGGCTCGTAGGGGGGGACCAAGAGACCCAGTACTTC
CATSRLVGGDQETQYF
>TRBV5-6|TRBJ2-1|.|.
TGTGCCAGCAGCTTTCACAATGAGCAGTTCTTC
CASSFHNEQFF
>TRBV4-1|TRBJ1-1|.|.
TGCGCCAGCAGCCAAGATCGAGGTAACACTGAAGCTTTCTTT
CASSQDRGNTEAFF
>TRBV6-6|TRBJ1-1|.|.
TGTGCCAGCAGTTCCACCTGGTCGAACACTGAAGCTTTCTTT
CASSSTWSNTEAFF
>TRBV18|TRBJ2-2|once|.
TGTGCCAGCTCACCGCGGCAGGGTGACACCGGGGAGCTGTTTTTT
CASSPRQGDTGELFF
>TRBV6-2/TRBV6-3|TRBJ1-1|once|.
TGTGCCAGCAGTTACTCGGCGGGGCGGGTGAACACTGAAGCTTTCTTT
CASSYSAGRVNTEAFF
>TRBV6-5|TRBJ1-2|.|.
TGTGCCAGCAAATGGGAACCGACCTCCTATGGCTACACCTTC
CASKWEPTSYGYTF
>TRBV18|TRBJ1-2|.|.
TGTGCCAGCTCACCTGCCGGAGCTAACTATGGCTACACCTTC
CASSPAGANYGYTF
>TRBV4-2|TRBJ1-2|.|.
TGTGCCAGCAGCCAAGATTCACCGGGGGCTTACTATGGCTACACCTTC
CASSQDSPGAYYGYTF
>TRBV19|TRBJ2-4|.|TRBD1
TGTGCCAGTAGGCCCCACGACAGGGGGCTCAACATTCAGTACTTC
CASRPHDRGLNIQYF
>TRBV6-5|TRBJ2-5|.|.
TGTGCCAGCAATACAGGGTTAGAGACCCAGTACTTC
CASNTGLETQYF
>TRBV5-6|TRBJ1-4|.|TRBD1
TGTGCCAGCAGCTTGAGGGGGGGACAGCCCAACGAAAAACTGTTTTTT
CASSLRGGQPNEKLFF
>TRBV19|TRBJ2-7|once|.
TGTGCCAGTAGGACCCAGGGGGAGGCCTCCCAGCAGTACTTC
CASRTQGEASQQYF
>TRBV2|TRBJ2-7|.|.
TGTGCCAGCCCGGGCCCGGGGGAGCAGTACTTC
CASPGPGEQYF
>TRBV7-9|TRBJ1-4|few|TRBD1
TGTGCCAGCAGCCTTAAACAGGGGGCTGAAAAACTGTTTTTT
CASSLKQGAEKLFF
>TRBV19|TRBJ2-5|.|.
TGTGCCAGTAGTATAGAAGGGGAGACCCAGTACTTC
CASSIEGETQYF
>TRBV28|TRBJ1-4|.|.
TGTGCCAGCAGTTTTGGGGGGCCGGGTGAAAAACTGTTTTTT
CASSFGGPGEKLFF
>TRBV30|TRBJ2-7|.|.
TGTGCCTGGAGTACGCAAGGTCACGAGCAGTACTTC
CAWSTQGHEQYF
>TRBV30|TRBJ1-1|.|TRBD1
TGTGCCTGGAGTCCAATGGACAGGGGGGACACTGAAGCTTTCTTT
CAWSPMDRGDTEAFF
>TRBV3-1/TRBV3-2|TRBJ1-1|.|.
TGTGCCAGCAGCCAGGGACCCTACACTGAAGCTTTCTTT
CASSQGPYTEAFF
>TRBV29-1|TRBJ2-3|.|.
TGCAGCGTTGATCGGCAGATTAACACAGATACGCAGTATTTT
CSVDRQINTDTQYF
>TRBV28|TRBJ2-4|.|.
TGTGCCAGCAGTTTCCGGCCAGCCAAAAACATTCAGTACTTC
CASSFRPAKNIQYF
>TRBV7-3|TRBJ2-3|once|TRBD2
TGTGCCAGCAACCAGCGGGATAGCACAGATACGCAGTATTTT
CASNQRDSTDTQYF
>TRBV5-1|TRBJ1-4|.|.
TGCGCCAGCACTCGCGACAGAACTAATGAAAAACTGTTTTTT
CASTRDRTNEKLFF
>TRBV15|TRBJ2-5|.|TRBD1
TGTGCCACCAGCAGATACAGGGGGGAGACCCAGTACTTC
CATSRYRGETQYF
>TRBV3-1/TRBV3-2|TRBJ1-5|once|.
TGTGCCAGCAGCCAAGTTAAGGGCCAGCCCCAGCATTTT
CASSQVKGQPQHF
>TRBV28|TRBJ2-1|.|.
TGTGCCAGCAGTTTATACCCCGGGGGCTCCTACAATGAGCAGTTCTTC
CASSLYPGGSYNEQFF
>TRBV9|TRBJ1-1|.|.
TGTGCCAGCAGCCACAGGGACGGTGAAGCTTTCTTT
CASSHRDGEAFF
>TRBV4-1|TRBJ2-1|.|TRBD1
TGCGCCAGCAGCCAGGGAAGGGGGACAGGGTCCGTTGAGCAGTTCTTC
CASSQGRGTGSVEQFF
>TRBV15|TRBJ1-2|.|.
TGTGCCACCAGCAGAGGGCGGGGTAACTATGGCTACACCTTC
CATSRGRGNYGYTF
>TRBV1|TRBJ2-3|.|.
TGCACCAGCAGCCAAGCGGGGCGCGGGTCCACAGATACGCAGTATTTT
CTSSQAGRGSTDTQYF
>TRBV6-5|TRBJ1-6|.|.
TGTGCCAGCAGGTCAAGCCTTCGGGATTCACCCCTCCACTTT
CASRSSLRDSPLHF
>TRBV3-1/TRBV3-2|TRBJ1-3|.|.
TGTGCCAGCGCTGCGTCCTCTGGAAACACCATATATTTT
CASAASSGNTIYF